These T cell receptor beta chains were read from a single sample in a study of shared clonotypes between healthy human individuals. Only in-frame clones appear in the TCRdb table, and some are missing; sequencing was by immunoSEQ multiplex PCR. The profile shows about 1.5 million clones, nearly 99% of them singletons. Sequenced sample: naive CD4+ T cells sorted from blood. These TCRs come from a young man in good health. The conserved cysteine and the conserved F or W are not part of the CDR3 here. A D gene is named only where the DNA matches it firmly. Size is omitted from some rows. Given values are once, few, many or a class for expanded clones.

clone size: .
V gene: TRBV10-3
D gene: .
CDR3 protein: AITGEGIGEQY

clone size: .
V gene: TRBV6-5
D gene: .
CDR3 protein: ASSLTSDSDEQY

clone size: .
V gene: TRBV7-9
D gene: .
CDR3 protein: ASSLSEQPQH

clone size: .
V gene: TRBV2
D gene: .
CDR3 protein: ASSEAQGYTEAF

clone size: .
V gene: TRBV9
D gene: .
CDR3 protein: ASSVSGFSNYGYT

clone size: .
V gene: TRBV19
D gene: .
CDR3 protein: ASSIGGRTDKNIQY

clone size: .
V gene: TRBV7-2
D gene: TRBD2
CDR3 protein: ASSRLAGISSYEQY

clone size: .
V gene: TRBV5-1
D gene: TRBD2
CDR3 protein: ASSPIGLAGLYNEQF

clone size: once
V gene: TRBV18
D gene: .
CDR3 protein: ASSPGGLWSEAF

clone size: once
V gene: TRBV25-1
D gene: .
CDR3 protein: ASSEWSGVYNEQF

clone size: .
V gene: TRBV7-8
D gene: .
CDR3 protein: ASRKRAGANVLT

clone size: .
V gene: TRBV6-1
D gene: TRBD2
CDR3 protein: ASSVGAGVRTGELF

clone size: .
V gene: TRBV15
D gene: .
CDR3 protein: ATSRDIRTANNEQF

clone size: .
V gene: TRBV2
D gene: .
CDR3 protein: ASYALQPISEKRQETQY

clone size: once
V gene: TRBV27
D gene: .
CDR3 protein: ASSLFPRTDNQPQH

clone size: .
V gene: TRBV18
D gene: .
CDR3 protein: ASSVGSPAYEQY

clone size: .
V gene: TRBV2
D gene: TRBD2
CDR3 protein: ASSEYLAGGSKNIQY

clone size: .
V gene: TRBV7-8
D gene: .
CDR3 protein: ASSLGWGSGNTIY

clone size: .
V gene: TRBV27
D gene: TRBD1
CDR3 protein: ASRKGTGPKEKLF

clone size: once
V gene: TRBV4-3
D gene: .
CDR3 protein: ASSQDRGKPQH

clone size: .
V gene: TRBV5-5
D gene: .
CDR3 protein: ASSLGGSTDTQY

clone size: .
V gene: TRBV29-1
D gene: .
CDR3 protein: SVARGADNEKLF

clone size: .
V gene: TRBV6-1
D gene: TRBD2
CDR3 protein: ASSDNGRAHEQY

clone size: .
V gene: TRBV28
D gene: .
CDR3 protein: ASARVTDTQY

clone size: .
V gene: TRBV11-3
D gene: .
CDR3 protein: ASSLAILGQY

clone size: .
V gene: TRBV9
D gene: .
CDR3 protein: ASSTRGEAEKLF

clone size: .
V gene: TRBV28
D gene: .
CDR3 protein: ASSSDWLANEKLF

clone size: .
V gene: TRBV30
D gene: TRBD2
CDR3 protein: AWSLAGGTGELF

clone size: .
V gene: TRBV19
D gene: .
CDR3 protein: ASSIPGETQY

clone size: .
V gene: TRBV7-6
D gene: TRBD1
CDR3 protein: ASSSRTGNSNTGELF

clone size: .
V gene: TRBV7-8
D gene: .
CDR3 protein: ASSFSHGGRGREKLF

clone size: .
V gene: TRBV27
D gene: .
CDR3 protein: ASSTGPADTQY

clone size: .
V gene: TRBV27
D gene: TRBD1
CDR3 protein: ASSLTGALGGYT

clone size: .
V gene: TRBV5-5
D gene: TRBD2
CDR3 protein: ASSLGTSGSLNTQY

clone size: .
V gene: TRBV28
D gene: TRBD2
CDR3 protein: ASSSTGTSVWRETQY

clone size: .
V gene: TRBV2
D gene: .
CDR3 protein: ASTLGPSRDEQF

clone size: .
V gene: TRBV14
D gene: .
CDR3 protein: ASSQVRENSWYQETQY

clone size: .
V gene: TRBV15
D gene: .
CDR3 protein: ATSREMAGDREQY

clone size: once
V gene: TRBV5-5
D gene: TRBD1
CDR3 protein: ASSLQGDQPQH

clone size: .
V gene: TRBV29-1
D gene: TRBD2
CDR3 protein: SVGTSGRDTQY

clone size: .
V gene: TRBV5-5
D gene: TRBD1
CDR3 protein: ASSRGQSTGELF

clone size: .
V gene: TRBV2
D gene: .
CDR3 protein: ASSEEDGGTYEQY

clone size: .
V gene: TRBV15
D gene: TRBD2
CDR3 protein: ATSRDLASGTTSRYNEQF

clone size: .
V gene: TRBV19
D gene: TRBD1
CDR3 protein: ASSLRTGGGQETQY

clone size: .
V gene: TRBV4-1
D gene: .
CDR3 protein: ASSQGLDTQY

clone size: .
V gene: TRBV7-9
D gene: .
CDR3 protein: ASSLNLASYGYT

clone size: few
V gene: TRBV27
D gene: TRBD1
CDR3 protein: ASSTGGTEAF

clone size: .
V gene: TRBV6-5
D gene: TRBD2
CDR3 protein: ASSLSGRAVEQY

clone size: .
V gene: TRBV11-3
D gene: TRBD2
CDR3 protein: ASRVGLAGGFETQY

clone size: .
V gene: TRBV6-1
D gene: .
CDR3 protein: ASSAERNTEAF

clone size: .
V gene: TRBV6-4
D gene: .
CDR3 protein: ASSDVTVQY

clone size: .
V gene: TRBV28
D gene: .
CDR3 protein: ASSLDRYQPQH